This TCR beta chain is drawn from a study of T cell responses to AZD1222 COVID-19 vaccine. Study findings and constraints: The study identified only 6 or 7 AZD1222 recipients as seropositive at baseline. The donors showed a predominance of white British ancestry and of females, with possible underestimation of clonal diversity.

TCRdb's copy holds only in-frame clones and misses some; the assay was immunoSEQ multiplex PCR. The repertoire holds under 85,000 clones, 90% seen once, with about 3.1% in the top ten. The CDR3 is 18 amino acids. From germline, CDR1 is KGHSH and CDR2 LQKENI. V lost 3 bases to trimming and J lost 1 base, with 20 bases between them. Comment on this clone: Its antigen is unknown.

The receptor comes from an adult who received the AZD1222 COVID-19 vaccine. The V call is TRBV18, the J call TRBJ2-3; D gene unclear. The sequences come from peripheral blood, collected 28 days after the second AZD1222 dose. The CDR3 bases are TGTGCCAGCTCACCCCCCGGCCGCACTGCAATAGGCACAGATACGCAGTATTTT. This codes for CASSPPGRTAIGTDTQYF.